This T cell receptor (beta chain) comes out of a study of blood T cells in healthy people across ages. A second PCR of 7 to 11 cycles used a sample-barcoded 5' primer and a J-beta primer mix. TCRdb ran MiXCR on the 5' RACE reads and lists one entry per CDR3 protein. This table has 800,000 to 950,000 distinct CDR3 sequences, roughly 52% appearing once. Germline V gives CDR1 SGHVS, CDR2 FQNEAQ. The CDR3 totals 13 residues. The J gene is TRBJ2-5, the V gene TRBV7-8; 7 nucleotides align to TRBD1. The DNA matches TRBJ2-7 better at its end, which makes the J call doubtful. This TCR was recovered from a man in his thirties or forties in good health. Sequenced: blood. The chain's CDR3 is CASSLGTDCEQYF. Written as DNA, the CDR3 is TGTGCCAGCAGCCTGGGGACAGACTGCGAGCAGTACTTC.